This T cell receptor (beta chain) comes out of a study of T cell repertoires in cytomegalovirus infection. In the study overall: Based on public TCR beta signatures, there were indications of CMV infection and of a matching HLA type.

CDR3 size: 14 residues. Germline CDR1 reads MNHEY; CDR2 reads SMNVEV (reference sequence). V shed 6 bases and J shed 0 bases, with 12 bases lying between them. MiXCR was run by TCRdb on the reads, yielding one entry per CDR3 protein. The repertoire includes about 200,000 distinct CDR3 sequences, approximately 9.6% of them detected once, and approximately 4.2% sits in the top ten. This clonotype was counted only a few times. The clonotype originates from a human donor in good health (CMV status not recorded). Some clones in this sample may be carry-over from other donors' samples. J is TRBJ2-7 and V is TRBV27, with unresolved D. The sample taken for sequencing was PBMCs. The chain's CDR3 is CASRNSPSSYEQYF. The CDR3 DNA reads TGTGCCAGCAGGAATTCCCCGTCCTCCTACGAGCAGTACTTC.